Listed below are T cell receptor beta chains from one sample, sequenced in a study of blood T cell repertoires in COVID-19. Using immunoSEQ multiplex PCR, the repertoire was profiled, and TCRdb retains in-frame clones only, with some absent. The sample carries more than 95,000 clones, roughly four fifths recorded once. The sequenced sample consisted of peripheral blood. All receptors derive from a man between 60 and 70 years old with acute or convalescent COVID-19. The conserved cysteine and the conserved F or W are not part of the CDR3 here.

J,V,CDR3
TRBJ2-1,TRBV18,ASSPLTSGTGGGYEQF
TRBJ1-4,TRBV19,ASSIGYVQGGEKLF
TRBJ2-5,TRBV5-4,ASSLAAGVGETQY
TRBJ2-7,TRBV4-1,ASSHKLNYEQY
TRBJ1-5,TRBV5-1,ASSPDRGDQPQH
TRBJ2-3,TRBV27,ASSLPDGVPTDTQY
TRBJ2-2,TRBV9,ASSGTVANTGELF
TRBJ2-7,TRBV9,ASSAGTSSYEQY
TRBJ1-1,TRBV7-3,ASSLRLGAGEAF
TRBJ2-5,TRBV5-4,ASSVQGGETQY
TRBJ1-1,TRBV30,AWSPDSNTEAF
TRBJ2-7,TRBV9,ASSPRTGIIYEQY
TRBJ1-2,TRBV28,ASSLSPPDYGYT
TRBJ1-5,TRBV5-5,ASSRQDDQPQH
TRBJ2-1,TRBV10-2,ASSLLAGLYNEQF
TRBJ2-7,TRBV30,ASGQGHSYSYEQY
TRBJ2-1,TRBV6-5,ASSSPTPGGRSEQF
TRBJ1-4,TRBV6-5,AASARGAEKLF
TRBJ1-5,TRBV7-2,ASSLLGTGDQPQH
TRBJ2-7,TRBV7-9,ASSPPLRSYEQY
TRBJ1-5,TRBV4-2,ASSLSRQGTQPQH
TRBJ1-6,TRBV12-2,ASRLDRRTGLMNSPLH
TRBJ2-7,TRBV6-5,TSNLDRSSYEQY
TRBJ1-2,TRBV7-2,ASSLGWAGGGYT
TRBJ2-3,TRBV7-9,ASSLISEDTQY
TRBJ2-1,TRBV7-9,ASSLGVTGDEQF
TRBJ2-5,TRBV20-1,SASPAGGRETQY
TRBJ2-1,TRBV10-2,ASSVPLSGRPDNEQF
TRBJ2-5,TRBV5-1,ASSLGLAGSQETQY
TRBJ1-1,TRBV14,ASSQVRGTLWAF
TRBJ2-3,TRBV5-1,ASSLGVTGKTSTDTQY
TRBJ1-6,TRBV11-2,ASSLDRENNSPLH
TRBJ2-2,TRBV7-3,ASSHEGAGNTGELF
TRBJ1-3,TRBV27,ASRPTASGNTIY
TRBJ2-7,TRBV4-1,ASSQAGTSDSYEQY
TRBJ2-3,TRBV5-1,ASSLEQASGGVRDTQY
TRBJ1-4,TRBV28,ASSYAGGRNEKLF
TRBJ2-4,TRBV7-9,ASSLAGSLAKNIQY
TRBJ2-3,TRBV3-1/TRBV3-2,ASSQGGGRVSAPDTQY
TRBJ1-5,TRBV13,ASSSGANQPQH
TRBJ2-3,TRBV18,ASSPRTGEVTDTQY
TRBJ2-2,TRBV5-4,ASSFTDSGELF
TRBJ2-1,TRBV24-1,ATSTGTSGSYEQF
TRBJ2-5,TRBV7-7,ASSLNRGNQETQY
TRBJ1-1,TRBV2,ASSPQGAAEAF
TRBJ2-2,TRBV29-1,SVLSGRSTGELF